Below are 17 T cell receptor beta chains sequenced from a single sample in a study of technical replicates of blood from a handful of donors (dated by TCRdb to 2016 to 2017). Libraries came from the immunoSEQ multiplex PCR assay. Imported from immuneACCESS, the table was reduced by TCRdb to in-frame sequences with V and J called. These copies leave out some clones; in studies compared against another copy, an unresolved V gene accounts for under half, and the cause of the remainder is not known. Within this sample are around 92,000 clones, with about 96% of them counted one time only. Around 0.21% of the sample is taken by the ten largest. The sequencing input was T cells isolated from PBMCs. The receptor set was obtained from a human donor in good health.

The chain combines TRBV4-1 with TRBJ1-3; TRBD1 is a possible D gene (6 bases). CDR3 length: 15 residues. Germline CDR1 reads MGHRA; CDR2 reads YSYEKL. V was shortened by 3 bases and J by 4 bases, with 13 bases between the two germline ends. In DNA form, the CDR3 reads TGCGCCAGCAGCCAGGGACCCGGGACAGGAAACACCATATATTTT. Its translation is CASSQGPGTGNTIYF.

The rearrangement joins TRBV7-9 to TRBJ2-3; 8 bases are shared with TRBD2. The trim removed 1 base at V and 1 base at J, leaving 4 bases unmatched. Germline V gene sequence: CDR1 SEHNR, CDR2 FQNEAQ (reference sequence). CDR3 size: 16 residues. CDR3 loop: CASSLDLAGRTDTQYF. As DNA, the CDR3 is TGTGCCAGCAGCTTAGACCTAGCGGGCCGCACAGATACGCAGTATTTT.

V usage is TRBV13 and J usage is TRBJ1-1; the D gene is possibly TRBD1 (6 bases). The CDR3 covers 16 residues. The germline V and J ends were trimmed by 4 bases and 0 bases, with 15 bases remaining between them. Germline V lookup: CDR1 PRHDT, CDR2 FYEKMQ (reference sequence). CDR3 bases: TGTGCCAGCAGCTCGAGCGCCGGGACAATGAACACTGAAGCTTTCTTT. It is translated as CASSSSAGTMNTEAFF. Based on the CDR3 plus reference TRBV13 and TRBJ1-1, the full variable domain is AAGVIQSPRHLIKEKRETATLKCYPIPRHDTVYWYQQGPGQDPQFLISFYEKMQSDKGSIPDRFSAQQFSDYHSELNMSSLELGDSALYFCASSSSAGTMNTEAFFGQGTRLTVV.

V is TRBV7-6 and J is TRBJ1-1, with TRBD1 identical over 7 bases. Trimming took 6 bases from V and 1 from J; bases not matched to a gene: 14. Germline V CDR1 and CDR2: SGHVS, FNYEAQ. The CDR3 consists of 17 residues. In DNA, the CDR3 is TGTGCCAGCAGTCCGACAGGGAGTAGTGTGAGGAACACTGAAGCTTTCTTT. It codes for CASSPTGSSVRNTEAFF. Based on the CDR3 plus reference TRBV7-6 and TRBJ1-1, the full variable domain is GAGVSQSPRYKVTKRGQDVALRCDPISGHVSLYWYRQALGQGPEFLTYFNYEAQQDKSGLPNDRFSAERPEGSISTLTIQRTEQRDSAMYRCASSPTGSSVRNTEAFFGQGTRLTVV.

The chain links TRBV27 to TRBJ2-5, with a weak D call TRBD1 (6 bases). The CDR3 sequence is 14 residues long. Trimming left V 5 bases short and J 5 bases short, with 15 bases between. Germline CDR1 is MNHEY and CDR2 is SMNVEV (reference sequence). CDR3 coding DNA: TGTGCCAGCAGTAGAACAGGGTTAGGGGAGACCCAGTACTTC. Protein: CASSRTGLGETQYF.

The rearrangement links TRBV2 to TRBJ1-1; TRBD1 might be the D (5 bases). The germline V and J ends were trimmed by 8 bases and 6 bases, with 10 bases remaining between them. CDR3 length: 11 amino acids. Germline CDR1 is SNHLY and CDR2 is FYNNEI. CDR3 DNA: TGTGCCAGCCAGGGTTACGCTGAAGCTTTCTTT. This encodes CASQGYAEAFF.

The V call is TRBV7-7, the J call TRBJ2-7; 8 bases are a match to TRBD1. CDR3 size: 13 residues. Germline V gene lookup returns CDR1 SSHAT and CDR2 FNYEAQ (reference sequence). The J segment lost 7 bases and the V segment lost 1 base, leaving 3 bases of the junction unmatched. The CDR3 nucleotides read TGTGCCAGCAGCTTAGGCAGGGGGCAAGAGCAGTACTTC. Residues: CASSLGRGQEQYF. Variable domain in full (rest from reference TRBV7-7 and TRBJ2-7): GAGVSQSPRYKVTKRGQDVTLRCDPISSHATLYWYQQALGQGPEFLTYFNYEAQPDKSGLPSDRFSAERPEGSISTLTIQRTEQRDSAMYRCASSLGRGQEQYFGPGTRLTVT.

This chain uses TRBV6-6 with TRBJ1-5; D is undetermined. Deletions cut 3 bases from V and 3 bases from J, with 9 bases between. Germline CDR1 is MNHNY and CDR2 is SVGAGI (reference sequence). This CDR3 is 14 amino acids long. CDR3 sequence (DNA): TGTGCCAGCAGTTATGGGCAGGTCAATCAGCCCCAGCATTTT. This gives the protein CASSYGQVNQPQHF.

CDR3 protein: CASSRLADQETQYF. The CDR3 region has the DNA TGTGCCAGCAGTCGACTAGCGGACCAAGAGACCCAGTACTTC. The J gene is TRBJ2-5, the V gene TRBV13; 9 bases align to TRBD2. J was trimmed by 0 bases and V by 6 bases; bases with no gene match: 2. The CDR3 length is 14 residues. The germline V gene encodes CDR1 PRHDT and CDR2 FYEKMQ (reference sequence).

V is TRBV11-2 and J is TRBJ1-6; TRBD1 is a possible D gene (5 bases). This CDR3 is 13 amino acids long. V was trimmed by 0 bases and J by 10 bases, leaving 7 bases between them. Germline V lookup: CDR1 SGHAT, CDR2 FQNNGV. CDR3 residues: CASSLERGSPLHF. CDR3 in DNA: TGTGCCAGCAGCTTAGAACGGGGGTCACCCCTCCACTTT.

The rearrangement joins TRBV11-2 to TRBJ1-1, with a weak D call TRBD1 (6 bases). The CDR3 totals 16 residues. Trimming took off 2 bases at V and 4 bases at J, with 17 bases between the two ends. Germline V gives CDR1 SGHAT, CDR2 FQNNGV. The CDR3 nucleotides are TGTGCCAGCAGCTTAAGGCCGGCAGGGGTGGCCACTGAAGCTTTCTTT. The encoded protein is CASSLRPAGVATEAFF.

J is TRBJ2-7 and V is TRBV6-1; D perhaps matches TRBD2 (6 bases). The V end lost 8 bases, the J end lost 6 bases, and 8 bases lay between the germline ends. Germline lookup yields CDR1 MNHNS and CDR2 SASEGT. The CDR3 runs 10 residues. CDR3 region: CASLGGEQYF. CDR3 nucleotides: TGTGCCAGCTTGGGGGGCGAGCAGTACTTC.

The CDR3 DNA reads as TGTGCCAGCAGCTTGGCCGGGACACAGTATCAGCCCCAGCATTTT. Encoded protein: CASSLAGTQYQPQHF. The chain recombines TRBV7-2 with TRBJ1-5; possibly TRBD1 for D (6 bases). The CDR3 loop spans 15 amino acids. The V gene lost 3 bases and the J gene lost 5 bases, with 14 bases spanning the gap. CDR1 is SGHTA, CDR2 FQGNSA, per germline.

The chain carries TRBV4-2 and TRBJ1-4; TRBD1 matches 7 bases. This CDR3 comprises 15 residues. V was clipped by 0 bases and J by 5 bases; unmatched bases: 3. CDR1 and CDR2 (germline): LGHNA, YNFKEQ. CDR3 sequence: CASSQDGTVNEKLFF. In nucleotides, the CDR3 is TGTGCCAGCAGCCAAGATGGGACAGTAAATGAAAAACTGTTTTTT.

The CDR3 coding sequence is TGTGCCATCAAACTAGGGGACAGGGGGCTATACGAGCAGTACTTC. Translated, it gives CAIKLGDRGLYEQYF. The chain uses TRBV6-1 and TRBJ2-7, with 12 bases lining up with TRBD1. Germline CDR1 is MNHNS and CDR2 is SASEGT. There are 15 residues in the CDR3. Losses at the gene ends were 10 bases for V and 4 bases for J; bases not matched to a gene: 11.

This chain uses TRBV20-1 with TRBJ2-3; D unresolved. The germline V gene has CDR1 DFQATT and CDR2 SNEGSKA (reference sequence). V was pared by 3 bases and J by 6 bases, with 7 bases between. The CDR3 covers 11 residues. The CDR3 loop reads CSARSHDTQYF. The CDR3 nucleotides are TGCAGTGCTAGGAGCCACGATACGCAGTATTTT.

This rearrangement joins TRBV25-1 to TRBJ1-1, with a weak D call TRBD1 (5 bases). The CDR3 is 16 amino acids. Germline CDR1 is MGHDK and CDR2 is SYGVNS. V dropped 4 bases and J dropped 5 bases, with 20 bases sitting between them. For the CDR3, the DNA is TGTGCCAGCAGTGGGGGGGGGTTCGTGGGTGAGACTGAAGCTTTCTTT. This sequence encodes CASSGGGFVGETEAFF.